This T cell receptor beta chain was sequenced in a study of blood T cells in healthy people across ages. Study conclusions and caveats: Roughly linear declines in TCR beta diversity per million T cells occurred with age. Versus aged donors, long-lived donors had higher diversity and more naive CD4+ cells. A strong correlation was seen between TCR beta diversity and naive T cell percentage.

Primed by a sample-barcoded 5' primer and a J-beta primer mix, a second PCR proceeded for about 6 to 11 cycles. TCRdb re-called the 5' RACE reads with MiXCR, one entry per CDR3 protein. The sample includes some 1.7 million distinct CDR3 sequences, 28% of them seen just once. This clonotype has ten or more counts. Its specificity is unknown. Extraction yielded at least 6 micrograms of total RNA per sample. V shed 0 bases and J shed 7 bases, with 8 bases lying between them. CDR1 is SGDLS and CDR2 is YYNGEE in the germline V gene. There are 13 residues in the CDR3. The sequence was obtained from a woman aged 30 to 39 in good health. V and J are TRBV9 and TRBJ2-1, with D unclear. Sequencing was performed on blood. The CDR3 bases are TGTGCCAGCAGCGTAGGTAGAACTAATGAGCAGTTCTTC. Protein product: CASSVGRTNEQFF.